The subject of this entry is one TCR beta chain. Its antigen remains unknown. The entry originates in a study of neoadjuvant nivolumab and ipilimumab in lung cancer. Study summary: Patients got nivolumab 3 mg/kg on days 1, 15 and 29; combination added ipilimumab 1 mg/kg day 1.

The CDR3 covers 17 residues. The data were produced by immunoSEQ multiplex PCR, yet TCRdb's version contains in-frame clones alone and is incomplete. The sample shows more than 40,000 clones, about 89% of them seen only once. Study results and caveats: Pathologic regression was not significantly tied to TCR clonality. Resected tumors had greater TCR richness and clonality than uninvolved lung. Only two of four nivolumab-treated tumors gained richness and clonality by surgery.

This TCR was recovered from an adult with non-small cell lung cancer. Some clones in this sample may be carry-over from other donors' samples. This chain joins TRBV21-1 and TRBJ2-7; the table calls TRBD2, which could not be checked here. TRBV21-1 is labeled a pseudogene. Sequencing used blood, obtained before neoadjuvant nivolumab, alone or with ipilimumab. CDR3 sequence reads: CASSKGRGLAENYEQYF. The CDR3 DNA reads as TGTGCCAGCAGCAAAGGTAGAGGACTAGCGGAAAACTACGAGCAGTACTTC.